A single sample is the source of the 4 T cell receptor beta chains below, sequenced in a study of blood T cell repertoires in COVID-19. Assay used: immunoSEQ multiplex PCR; TCRdb lists only in-frame clones, some missing. This table holds 150,000 to 200,000 clones, 85% to 90% found once. Specimen: peripheral blood. These receptors came from a woman in her 70s with acute or convalescent COVID-19.

The chain links TRBV27 to TRBJ1-1, with D tentatively TRBD1 (5 bases). The germline CDR1 and CDR2 sequences are MNHEY and SMNVEV (reference sequence). The CDR3 loop spans 14 amino acids. The V gene lost 2 bases and the J gene lost 3 bases, with 10 bases spanning the gap. The CDR3 spells CASSLGLGDTEAFF. The CDR3 DNA follows: TGTGCCAGCAGTTTAGGATTAGGGGACACTGAAGCTTTCTTT.

This chain links TRBV10-3 with TRBJ1-1, with D possibly TRBD1 on 5 matching bases. Deletions cut 2 bases from V and 3 bases from J, with 7 bases between. The CDR3 is 13 residues long. Germline values: CDR1 ENHRY, CDR2 SYGVKD. The CDR3 reads CAISEGADTEAFF. The CDR3 DNA follows: TGTGCCATCAGTGAGGGGGCGGACACTGAAGCTTTCTTT.

The chain combines TRBV15 with TRBJ2-1; 9 nucleotides match TRBD2. Germline lookup yields CDR1 LNHNV and CDR2 YYDKDF (reference sequence). This CDR3 has 15 amino acids. V shed 3 bases and J 5 bases; nucleotides not matched to a gene: 5. CDR3 in DNA: TGTGCCACCAGCAGTTTAGCGGGGGTCAACAATGAGCAGTTCTTC. Its translation is CATSSLAGVNNEQFF. The entire variable domain, with the rest obtained from reference TRBV15 and TRBJ2-1, is as follows: DAMVIQNPRYQVTQFGKPVTLSCSQTLNHNVMYWYQQKSSQAPKLLFHYYDKDFNNEADTPDNFQSRRPNTSFCFLDIRSPGLGDTAMYLCATSSLAGVNNEQFFGPGTRLTVL.

This chain joins TRBV7-6 and TRBJ2-7, with TRBD2 matching over 11 bases. Trimming removed 5 bases from V and 0 bases from J; junction bases left unmatched: 3. CDR3 size: 15 residues. Germline CDR1 is SGHVS and CDR2 is FNYEAQ. The CDR3 reads CASSRTSGSSYEQYF. The CDR3 DNA is TGTGCCAGCAGCCGAACTAGCGGGAGCTCCTACGAGCAGTACTTC.